Shown below are 12 T cell receptor beta chains from a single sample sequenced in a study of T cells after yellow fever vaccination. TCRdb re-called the 5' RACE reads with MiXCR, one entry per CDR3 protein. The profile shows some 350,000 distinct CDR3 sequences, approximately 9% of them singletons. The material was PBMCs, obtained on the day of the first yellow fever vaccination. The receptor source for this set is a man aged 18 to 35 who received the YFV17D yellow fever vaccine.

V is TRBV7-2 and J is TRBJ2-1; 11 positions agree with TRBD2. V was clipped by 0 bases and J by 10 bases; unmatched bases: 11. CDR1 is SGHTA and CDR2 is FQGNSA in the germline V gene. The CDR3 is made up of 17 amino acids. CDR3 sequence reads: CASSLAPLAGGLREQFF. The DNA for the CDR3 is TGTGCCAGCAGCTTAGCCCCTCTAGCGGGGGGCCTCCGGGAGCAGTTCTTC.

This clonotype appeared many times. The chain links TRBV7-9 to TRBJ2-7; 10 nucleotides match TRBD2. The CDR3 spans 15 residues. V dropped 5 bases and J dropped 3; count of bases not matched to a gene: 7. Germline values: CDR1 SEHNR, CDR2 FQNEAQ (reference sequence). CDR3 protein: CASSGTSALNYEQYF. The CDR3 coding sequence is TGTGCCAGCAGCGGGACTAGCGCCCTGAACTACGAGCAGTACTTC. Looking up the rest from reference TRBV7-9 and TRBJ2-7 gives the full variable domain: DTGVSQNPRHKITKRGQNVTFRCDPISEHNRLYWYRQTLGQGPEFLTYFQNEAQLEKSRLLSDRFSAERPKGSFSTLEIQRTEQGDSAMYLCASSGTSALNYEQYFGPGTRLTVT.

This clonotype was detected ten times or more. The chain recombines TRBV12-3 or TRBV12-4 with TRBJ2-1; D is undetermined. The CDR3 is 12 amino acids. Trimming removed 8 bases at V and 8 bases at J, with 13 bases between. CDR3 bases: TGTGCCAGCGCCTACCCCCCGGATGAGCAGTTCTTC. This sequence encodes CASAYPPDEQFF.

This clonotype was detected a few times. The V call is TRBV11-2, the J call TRBJ2-1, with 14 positions matching TRBD2. The junction had 4 bases not matched to a gene; V was cut back by 4 bases and J by 11 bases. Germline assignment: CDR1 SGHAT and CDR2 FQNNGV. CDR3 length equals 14 residues. The CDR3: CASSSGLAGGKQFF. Written as DNA, the CDR3 is TGTGCCAGCAGCTCCGGACTAGCGGGGGGCAAGCAGTTCTTC.

This CDR3 reads CASKRRVVDPTDTQYF. The CDR3 DNA is TGTGCCAGTAAACGAAGGGTGGTTGATCCAACAGATACGCAGTATTTT. The chain combines TRBV7-2 with TRBJ2-3; D gene ambiguous. CDR3 length: 16 amino acids. Germline values: CDR1 SGHTA, CDR2 FQGNSA. V gave up 9 bases and J gave up 3 bases, with 22 bases separating them.

The chain joins TRBV6-2 or TRBV6-3 to TRBJ1-2; D perhaps matches TRBD1 (5 bases). CDR1 and CDR2 (germline): MNHEY, SVGEGT. With 0 bases removed from V and 8 bases from J, the gap between germline ends came to 7 bases. The CDR3 contains 12 residues. The CDR3 DNA sequence: TGTGCCAGCAGTTACTCCAGGGACGGCTACACCTTC. This translates into CASSYSRDGYTF.

The gene calls are TRBV7-8 and TRBJ1-4; D unclear. CDR1 and CDR2 from the germline V gene are SGHVS and FQNEAQ. The CDR3 loop spans 15 amino acids. V was cut by 4 bases and J by 8 bases, with 17 bases left in between. This chain's CDR3 is CASSSDHGVEEKLFF. CDR3 bases: TGTGCCAGCAGCTCTGATCATGGGGTGGAGGAAAAACTGTTTTTT.

V and J are TRBV7-2 and TRBJ2-3; 11 positions match TRBD2. Losses at the gene ends were 2 bases for V and 6 bases for J; bases not matched to a gene: 7. The CDR3 covers 16 residues. Germline V gene sequence: CDR1 SGHTA, CDR2 FQGNSA. The CDR3 DNA follows: TGTGCCAGCAGCTTAAAAGCTAGCGGGGGGCGGGATACGCAGTATTTT. It encodes CASSLKASGGRDTQYF. The complete variable domain, with remaining parts taken from reference TRBV7-2 and TRBJ2-3, reads GAGVSQSPSNKVTEKGKDVELRCDPISGHTALYWYRQSLGQGLEFLIYFQGNSAPDKSGLPSDRFSAERTGGSVSTLTIQRTQQEDSAVYLCASSLKASGGRDTQYFGPGTRLTVL.

The genes are TRBV29-1 and TRBJ1-3; D perhaps matches TRBD1 (6 bases). Germline CDR1 reads SQVTM; CDR2 reads ANQGSEA. CDR3 length: 17 residues. V lost 0 bases, J lost 3 bases, and 18 bases lay in between. CDR3 in amino acids: CSVEEAGSGTNGNTIYF. The CDR3, as DNA: TGCAGCGTTGAAGAAGCGGGCTCCGGGACAAATGGAAACACCATATATTTT.

This clonotype was observed a few times. The rearrangement links TRBV29-1 to TRBJ2-3, with 8 bases that match TRBD1. Germline assignment: CDR1 SQVTM and CDR2 ANQGSEA. The J segment lost 1 base and the V segment lost 7 bases, leaving 10 bases of the junction unmatched. The CDR3 is made up of 15 amino acids. CDR3 region: CSDTPPTGGTDTQYF. CDR3 coding DNA: TGCAGCGACACACCTCCGACAGGGGGCACAGATACGCAGTATTTT.

The sample holds a few counts of this clonotype. The chain recombines TRBV2 with TRBJ2-7; 7 positions agree with TRBD1. The trim removed 7 bases at V and 0 bases at J, leaving 3 bases unmatched. This CDR3 spans 13 amino acids. Germline CDR1 SNHLY, CDR2 FYNNEI. DNA for the CDR3: TGTGCCAGCAAGAGGGGGCACTCCTACGAGCAGTACTTC. This sequence encodes CASKRGHSYEQYF.

This clonotype appeared a few times. The J gene is TRBJ2-5, the V gene TRBV6-5; D gene unclear. V lost 2 bases and J 5 bases, leaving 12 bases between the germline ends. Germline values: CDR1 MNHEY, CDR2 SVGAGI. The CDR3 totals 14 residues. CDR3 DNA sequence: TGTGCCAGCAGTTACGACGGGTTCCTCGAGACCCAGTACTTC. It codes for CASSYDGFLETQYF.